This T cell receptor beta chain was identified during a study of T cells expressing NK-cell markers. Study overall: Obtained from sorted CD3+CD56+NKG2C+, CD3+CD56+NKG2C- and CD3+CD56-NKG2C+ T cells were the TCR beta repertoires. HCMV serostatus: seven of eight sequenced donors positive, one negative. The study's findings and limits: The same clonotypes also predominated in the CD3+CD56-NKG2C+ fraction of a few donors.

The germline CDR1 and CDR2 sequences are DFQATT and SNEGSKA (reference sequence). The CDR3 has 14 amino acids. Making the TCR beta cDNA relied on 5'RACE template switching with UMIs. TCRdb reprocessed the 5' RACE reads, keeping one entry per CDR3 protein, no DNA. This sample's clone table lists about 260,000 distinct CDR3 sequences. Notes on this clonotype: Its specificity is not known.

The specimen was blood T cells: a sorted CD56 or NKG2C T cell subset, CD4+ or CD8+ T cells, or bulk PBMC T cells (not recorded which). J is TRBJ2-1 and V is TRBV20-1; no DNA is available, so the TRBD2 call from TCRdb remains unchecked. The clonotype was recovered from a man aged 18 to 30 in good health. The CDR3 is CSARVTSGRAKQFF.